This is a list of T cell receptor beta chains from one sample in a study of T cell responses to AZD1222 COVID-19 vaccine. Profiled with immunoSEQ multiplex PCR; TCRdb holds only in-frame clones, not every one. The sample carries around 26,000 clones, about 90% recorded once. Sample: peripheral blood, taken 28 days after the second AZD1222 dose. The receptors originated from an adult who received the AZD1222 COVID-19 vaccine. CDR3s include the opening cysteine and the closing phenylalanine or tryptophan. The D gene is left open where the match is weak. Size values are once, few and many counts, or a class for expanded clones, and some rows have none.

V gene	D gene	clone size	J gene	CDR3 protein	CDR3 DNA
TRBV29-1	TRBD1	-	TRBJ1-2	CSAGQGGIYGYTF	TGCAGCGCCGGACAGGGGGGTATCTATGGCTACACCTTC
TRBV19	-	-	TRBJ1-1	CASSATPNTEAFF	TGTGCCAGTAGTGCTACACCGAACACTGAAGCTTTCTTT
TRBV2	TRBD2	-	TRBJ2-5	CASSGSRTSGGTKETQYF	TGTGCCAGCAGTGGATCCCGGACTAGCGGGGGGACAAAAGAGACCCAGTACTTC
TRBV27	-	-	TRBJ2-6	CASSLFTSITSGANVLTF	TGTGCCAGCAGTTTATTCACCAGCATCACCTCTGGGGCCAACGTCCTGACTTTC
TRBV12-3/TRBV12-4	-	-	TRBJ1-6	CASMERGNSPLHF	TGTGCCAGTATGGAGAGGGGTAATTCACCCCTCCACTTT
TRBV6-1	-	once	TRBJ1-5	CASSEDGRAGINQPQHF	TGTGCCAGCAGTGAAGATGGTAGGGCAGGCATCAATCAGCCCCAGCATTTT
TRBV7-2	-	-	TRBJ1-2	CASSSTGTGYGYTF	TGTGCCAGCAGTTCTACAGGGACCGGCTATGGCTACACCTTC
TRBV7-9	-	-	TRBJ2-1	CASSMLSGGFGEQFF	TGTGCCAGCAGCATGCTATCGGGGGGCTTTGGTGAGCAGTTCTTC
TRBV9	TRBD2	-	TRBJ2-3	CASSVGGSGAITDTQYF	TGTGCCAGCAGCGTAGGAGGTAGCGGGGCCATTACAGATACGCAGTATTTT
TRBV23-1	-	once	TRBJ1-2	CASRKWGLRDHYGYTF	TGCGCCAGCAGGAAGTGGGGGTTACGCGACCACTATGGCTACACCTTC
TRBV15	-	-	TRBJ2-5	CATSRDGRQGGTQYF	TGTGCCACCAGCAGAGATGGTCGGCAGGGAGGGACCCAGTACTTC
TRBV5-1	-	once	TRBJ2-3	CASSPAGTDTQYF	TGCGCCAGCAGCCCCGCCGGCACAGATACGCAGTATTTT
TRBV2	TRBD1	once	TRBJ1-5	CASSGQGRYQPQHF	TGTGCCAGCAGCGGACAGGGCCGATATCAGCCCCAGCATTTT
TRBV4-1	TRBD1	-	TRBJ2-5	CASSQDSQGVKTQYF	TGCGCCAGCAGCCAAGATAGTCAGGGGGTGAAGACCCAGTACTTC
TRBV6-2/TRBV6-3	TRBD1	-	TRBJ1-2	CASSYPARGDGYTF	TGTGCCAGCAGTTACCCGGCCAGGGGGGATGGCTACACCTTC